A single sample is the source of the 23 T cell receptor beta chains below, sequenced in a study of shared clonotypes between healthy human individuals. Profiled with immunoSEQ multiplex PCR; TCRdb holds only in-frame clones, not every one. The table records about 480,000 clones, nearly 80% of them present only once. The sample was PBMCs. All receptors come from a woman between 40 and 50 years old in good health. Some clones in this sample may be carry-over from other donors' samples.

V and J are TRBV30 and TRBJ2-2; 9 bases are a match to TRBD2. The CDR3 is 12 residues long. CDR1 and CDR2 (germline): GTSNPN, SVGIG (reference sequence). Trimming took 8 bases from V and 7 from J; bases not matched to a gene: 5. CDR3 nucleotide sequence: TGTGCCGGCGGACTAGCGTTCGGGGAGCTGTTTTTT. It yields the protein CAGGLAFGELFF. Full variable domain (remainder filled in from reference TRBV30 and TRBJ2-2): SQTIHQWPATLVQPVGSPLSLECTVEGTSNPNLYWYRQAAGRGLQLLFYSVGIGQISSEVPQNLSASRPQDRQFILSSKKLLLSDSGFYLCAGGLAFGELFFGEGSRLTVL.

This chain joins TRBV10-1 and TRBJ2-1; TRBD2 is a possible D gene (5 bases). The V end was cut by 3 bases, the J end by 10 bases, with 19 bases between. There are 15 residues in the CDR3. Germline CDR1 WNHNN, CDR2 SYGVQD (reference sequence). DNA of the CDR3: TGCGCCAGCAGTGAAGGGCTAGCTCTATTTCGGGAGCAGTTCTTC. Translated: CASSEGLALFREQFF.

The J gene is TRBJ2-3, the V gene TRBV7-3, with 14 bases identical to TRBD2. Germline V CDR1 and CDR2: SGHTA, FQGTGA. The J segment lost 4 bases and the V segment lost 5 bases, leaving 8 bases of the junction unmatched. The CDR3 runs 17 residues. The CDR3 DNA reads as TGTGCCAGCAGCCCAGGGACTAGCGGGAGTATGGCAGATACGCAGTATTTT. Its protein is CASSPGTSGSMADTQYF.

The rearrangement uses TRBV11-2 and TRBJ2-7; D gene uncertain. The V end lost 2 bases, the J end lost 3 bases, and 23 bases lay between the germline ends. CDR1 SGHAT and CDR2 FQNNGV come from the germline V gene. The CDR3 sequence is 18 residues long. This chain's CDR3 is CASSLPLTPRPTVYEQYF. As DNA, the CDR3 is TGTGCCAGCAGCTTACCTCTAACCCCCAGACCCACCGTCTACGAGCAGTACTTC.

The CDR3, as DNA: TGTGCCAGCAGCTTAAGGAGCGGGACCTACGAGCAGTACTTC. This gives the protein CASSLRSGTYEQYF. The chain joins TRBV7-2 to TRBJ2-7; 7 positions match TRBD2. The V and J ends lost 2 bases and 2 bases, in that order; junction bases with no gene match: 3. CDR1 and CDR2 (germline): SGHTA, FQGNSA. This CDR3 spans 14 amino acids.

This clone was counted a few times. The rearrangement links TRBV27 to TRBJ2-2; possibly TRBD1 for D (5 bases). V was clipped by 3 bases and J by 0 bases, with 11 bases between them. The CDR3 consists of 16 residues. In germline, CDR1 is MNHEY, CDR2 SMNVEV (reference sequence). CDR3 region: CASSFEDTTNTGELFF. The CDR3 DNA sequence: TGTGCCAGCAGTTTTGAGGACACTACGAACACCGGGGAGCTGTTTTTT.

This clone appeared once. This chain connects TRBV5-1 to TRBJ2-6, with 7 bases fitting TRBD1. There are 18 residues in the CDR3. V lost 4 bases and J lost 4; bases outside the gene matches: 14. The germline V gene has CDR1 SGHRS and CDR2 YFSETQ. DNA of the CDR3: TGCGCCAGCAGCACATCCGGGACAGTCGGTTCGGGGGCCAACGTCCTGACTTTC. Its translation: CASSTSGTVGSGANVLTF.

In its sample, this clone was seen a few times. The same CDR3 can be traced to other DNA sequences in this sample. The rearrangement uses TRBV5-1 and TRBJ2-2; no definite D call. Germline V gene sequence: CDR1 SGHRS, CDR2 YFSETQ. Trimming removed 4 bases at V and 0 bases at J, with 10 bases between. This CDR3 has 15 amino acids. CDR3 sequence: CASSLRNANTGELFF. The CDR3 bases are TGCGCCAGCAGCCTTCGTAACGCGAACACCGGGGAGCTGTTTTTT.

The CDR3 nucleotides read TGTGCCTGGAGTAGTCAGGGTCGATGGCAGTACTTC. Translating gives CAWSSQGRWQYF. The chain couples TRBV30 to TRBJ2-5, with a tentative D call TRBD1 (5 bases). This CDR3 has 12 amino acids. CDR1 and CDR2 (germline): GTSNPN, SVGIG (reference sequence). With 2 bases removed from V and 11 bases from J, the gap between germline ends came to 15 bases.

The sample holds one count of this clone. The rearrangement links TRBV29-1 to TRBJ2-4; D gene uncertain. The CDR3 extends over 10 amino acids. Germline-derived CDR1 and CDR2 are SQVTM and ANQGSEA. V gave up 5 bases and J gave up 10 bases, with 9 bases separating them. This CDR3 reads CSVFLGIQYF. The CDR3 DNA reads TGCAGCGTTTTTTTGGGGATTCAGTACTTC.

The J gene is TRBJ2-1, the V gene TRBV10-3; 11 bases line up with TRBD2. The ends lost 4 bases at V and 5 bases at J; junction bases unmatched: 4. The CDR3 has 15 amino acids. Germline CDR1 ENHRY, CDR2 SYGVKD. The CDR3 loop is CAISVTSGSDNEQFF. CDR3 nucleotides: TGTGCCATCAGTGTTACTAGCGGGAGTGACAATGAGCAGTTCTTC.

J is TRBJ2-1 and V is TRBV29-1; the D is unclear. Trimming removed 4 bases from V and 0 bases from J, with 7 bases in between. Germline V gene data show CDR1 as SQVTM and CDR2 as ANQGSEA. The CDR3 runs to 13 residues. CDR3 sequence: CSVVPISYNEQFF. CDR3 nucleotide sequence: TGCAGCGTTGTCCCGATCTCCTACAATGAGCAGTTCTTC.

This chain links TRBV2 with TRBJ1-5, with TRBD1 as a possible D gene (5 bases). This CDR3 has 14 residues. V was shortened by 6 bases and J by 1 base, with 10 bases between the two germline ends. Germline CDR1 is SNHLY and CDR2 is FYNNEI. This chain's CDR3 is CASRKGVSNQPQHF. The CDR3, as DNA: TGTGCCAGCAGAAAAGGGGTGAGCAATCAGCCCCAGCATTTT.

The chain joins TRBV18 to TRBJ2-5; D is possibly TRBD2 (6 bases). V was pared by 0 bases and J by 5 bases, with 10 bases between. The germline V gene has CDR1 KGHSH and CDR2 LQKENI. The CDR3 has 14 amino acids. The CDR3: CASSPPGGLETQYF. The CDR3 nucleotides read TGTGCCAGCTCACCACCGGGAGGTTTGGAGACCCAGTACTTC.

This chain connects TRBV5-6 to TRBJ2-3; D is perhaps TRBD1 or TRBD2 (5 bases each). Germline V CDR1 and CDR2: SGHDT, YYEEEE. The germline V and J ends were trimmed by 5 bases and 0 bases, with 10 bases remaining between them. The CDR3 consists of 14 residues. The CDR3 sequence is CASSRDPSTDTQYF. CDR3 nucleotides: TGTGCCAGCAGTCGGGACCCCAGCACAGATACGCAGTATTTT. The variable domain in full, with the rest retrieved from reference TRBV5-6 and TRBJ2-3, is DAGVTQSPTHLIKTRGQQVTLRCSPKSGHDTVSWYQQALGQGPQFIFQYYEEEERQRGNFPDRFSGHQFPNYSSELNVNALLLGDSALYLCASSRDPSTDTQYFGPGTRLTVL.

The chain carries TRBV5-1 and TRBJ2-3; D not resolved. CDR3 length: 14 residues. Germline V gives CDR1 SGHRS, CDR2 YFSETQ. With 4 bases removed from V and 1 base from J, the gap between germline ends came to 10 bases. The CDR3 reads CASSTDKRTDTQYF. The DNA for the CDR3 is TGCGCCAGCAGCACCGACAAACGCACAGATACGCAGTATTTT.

This chain joins TRBV15 and TRBJ1-2, with TRBD1 matching over 7 bases. The V and J ends lost 1 base and 7 bases, in that order; junction bases with no gene match: 9. Germline CDR1 is LNHNV and CDR2 is YYDKDF (reference sequence). The CDR3 is made up of 15 amino acids. In DNA, the CDR3 is TGTGCCACCAGCAGAGCCTCGACAGGGTTGAGTGGCTACACCTTC. The encoded protein is CATSRASTGLSGYTF.

The J gene is TRBJ1-1, the V gene TRBV29-1, with unresolved D. This CDR3 spans 13 amino acids. Germline V lookup: CDR1 SQVTM, CDR2 ANQGSEA. With 3 bases removed from V and 4 bases from J, the gap between germline ends came to 12 bases. The CDR3 loop reads CSVDDGEGTEAFF. Written as DNA, the CDR3 is TGCAGCGTTGATGACGGGGAGGGCACTGAAGCTTTCTTT.

This clone was detected ten times or more. The genes are TRBV10-1 and TRBJ2-1; 10 nucleotides agree with TRBD2. CDR3 length: 16 residues. Germline CDR1 WNHNN, CDR2 SYGVQD (reference sequence). V was clipped by 0 bases and J by 5 bases; unmatched bases: 4. The CDR3 DNA sequence: TGCGCCAGCAGTGAGTCGAGGGGACTAGCGAACAATGAGCAGTTCTTC. Translating it yields CASSESRGLANNEQFF.

This clone appeared a single time. The chain recombines TRBV5-1 with TRBJ2-7; D is perhaps TRBD2 (6 bases). The CDR3 runs 14 residues. In germline, CDR1 is SGHRS, CDR2 YFSETQ. V gave up 4 bases and J gave up 2 bases, with 13 bases separating them. As DNA, the CDR3 is TGCGCCAGCAGCCCGGGAGACCCACCCTACGAGCAGTACTTC. This encodes CASSPGDPPYEQYF.

This chain uses TRBV11-2 with TRBJ2-1; 7 bases are a match to TRBD1. CDR1 is SGHAT and CDR2 is FQNNGV in the germline V gene. After removal of 3 bases from V and 3 bases from J, the junction contained 5 bases not matched to a gene. The CDR3 consists of 15 residues. The CDR3 sequence: CASSFSGDSYNEQFF. CDR3 DNA: TGTGCCAGCAGCTTCTCAGGGGACAGCTACAATGAGCAGTTCTTC.

This sequence joins TRBV7-9 and TRBJ2-7; D perhaps matches TRBD1 (5 bases). The CDR3 contains 14 residues. The germline CDR1 and CDR2 sequences are SEHNR and FQNEAQ (reference sequence). The V and J ends lost 5 bases and 2 bases respectively, with 13 bases between them. In DNA, the CDR3 is TGTGCCAGCAGCCCCTACAGGAGAACCTACGAGCAGTACTTC. Its protein product is CASSPYRRTYEQYF.

The chain carries TRBV5-4 and TRBJ1-3; no firm D call. This CDR3 contains 15 residues. CDR1 and CDR2 (germline): SGHNT, YYREEE (reference sequence). Trimming stripped 0 bases from V and 1 base from J, with 8 bases between. The CDR3 region is CASSLGPGSGNTIYF. In DNA form, the CDR3 reads TGTGCCAGCAGCTTGGGTCCGGGGTCTGGAAACACCATATATTTT.